This TCR beta chain originates from a study of spatial heterogeneity in lung cancer. TCRdb processed the 5' RACE reads anew with MiXCR; each CDR3 protein has one entry. This table holds roughly 8,000 distinct CDR3 sequences, around 8% found once. Described time point: sample taken at primary tumor resection. Study-wide findings and caveats: Higher tumor mutation counts went along with higher counts of expanded intratumoral alpha and beta TCRs.

This clonotype was detected many times. Its matching antigen is unknown. This beta chain is a stray read from a library made for alpha chains; its abundance is not meaningful. The CDR3 spans 17 residues. Germline values: CDR1 LGHNA, CDR2 YSLEER. V was clipped by 3 bases and J by 4 bases; unmatched bases: 7. The clonotype originates from a male donor with early-stage non-small cell lung cancer. The rearrangement joins TRBV4-3 to TRBJ2-5, with TRBD2 matching over 14 bases. The source material was lung tumor tissue, sampled at surgery. Here the CDR3 reads CASSQGTSGRRGETQYF. CDR3 in DNA: TGCGCCAGCAGCCAGGGGACTAGCGGGAGACGAGGAGAGACCCAGTACTTC.